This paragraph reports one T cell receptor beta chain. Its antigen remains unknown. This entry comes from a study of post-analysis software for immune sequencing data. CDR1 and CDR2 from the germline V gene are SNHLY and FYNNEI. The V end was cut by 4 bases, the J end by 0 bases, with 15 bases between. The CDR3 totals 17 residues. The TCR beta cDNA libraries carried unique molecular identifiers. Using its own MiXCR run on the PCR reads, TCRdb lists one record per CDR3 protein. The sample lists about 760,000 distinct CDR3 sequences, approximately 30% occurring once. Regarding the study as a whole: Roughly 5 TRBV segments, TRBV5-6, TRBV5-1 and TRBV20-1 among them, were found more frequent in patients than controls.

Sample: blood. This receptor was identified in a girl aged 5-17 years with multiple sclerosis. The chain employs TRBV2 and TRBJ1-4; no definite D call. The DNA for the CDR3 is TGTGCCAGCAGTGGCTGGTTTCGACGGGCAACTAATGAAAAACTGTTTTTT. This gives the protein CASSGWFRRATNEKLFF.